The 7 T cell receptor beta chains given below trace back to one sample, sequenced in a study of blood T cell repertoires in COVID-19. Sequencing was performed with immunoSEQ multiplex PCR; in TCRdb, only in-frame clones are kept and a portion is missing. The sample holds about 44,000 clones; over 85% are singletons and the top ten take 0.37%. The sample consisted of peripheral blood. The receptors originated from a man aged 45-65 years with COVID-19, enrolled during active disease.

This chain links TRBV5-8 with TRBJ2-3; TRBD2 is a possible D gene (5 bases). This CDR3 has 13 residues. V was shortened by 7 bases and J by 5 bases, with 14 bases between the two germline ends. Germline V gene data show CDR1 as SGHTS and CDR2 as YDEGEE. DNA of the CDR3: TGTGCCAGCCCTCGGCAGGCGGGAGATACGCAGTATTTT. Protein: CASPRQAGDTQYF.

The chain recombines TRBV5-4 with TRBJ1-2, with TRBD1 matching 8 bases. The CDR3 has 17 residues. Trimming took 0 bases from V and 5 from J; bases not matched to a gene: 12. Germline-derived CDR1 and CDR2 are SGHNT and YYREEE (reference sequence). The CDR3 sequence: CASSLGWDRLDSYGYTF. For the CDR3, the DNA is TGTGCCAGCAGCTTGGGGTGGGACAGGTTGGACAGTTATGGCTACACCTTC.

This sequence joins TRBV10-3 and TRBJ2-5; 8 bases align to TRBD1. Trimming at V came to 0 bases and at J to 3 bases, leaving 9 bases not matched to a gene. Germline V gives CDR1 ENHRY, CDR2 SYGVKD. This CDR3 contains 17 residues. The CDR3 nucleotides read TGTGCCATCAGTGAGTCGACTAACAGGGGGAAGGAAGAGACCCAGTACTTC. This encodes CAISESTNRGKEETQYF.

The rearrangement joins TRBV30 to TRBJ1-5; 7 positions agree with TRBD1. This CDR3 is 12 amino acids long. The V and J ends lost 6 bases and 5 bases, in that order; junction bases with no gene match: 4. CDR1 and CDR2 from the germline V gene are GTSNPN and SVGIG (reference sequence). CDR3 sequence (DNA): TGTGCCTGTTCACAGGGGTATCAGCCCCAGCATTTT. It encodes CACSQGYQPQHF.

This rearrangement joins TRBV6-5 to TRBJ1-1; D remains unclear. Trimming took off 2 bases at V and 1 base at J, with 11 bases between the two ends. Per germline, CDR1 MNHEY and CDR2 SVGAGI. This CDR3 contains 15 residues. The CDR3 here is CASSYQTSGNTEAFF. In nucleotides, the CDR3 is TGTGCCAGCAGTTACCAGACAAGTGGGAACACTGAAGCTTTCTTT.

The rearrangement joins TRBV5-4 to TRBJ1-1; D unresolved. Per the germline V gene, CDR1 is SGHNT and CDR2 is YYREEE (reference sequence). Trimming pared 4 bases from V and 5 bases from J, leaving 15 bases between. The CDR3 is 14 residues long. CDR3 region: CASSPLGGSTEAFF. DNA of the CDR3: TGTGCCAGCAGCCCCCTCGGTGGGAGTACTGAAGCTTTCTTT.

The chain combines TRBV19 with TRBJ2-7; D possibly corresponds to TRBD2 (5 bases). Deletions cut 6 bases from V and 3 bases from J, with 18 bases between. The CDR3 consists of 15 residues. Germline V gives CDR1 LNHDA, CDR2 SQIVND (reference sequence). CDR3 bases: TGTGCCAGTAGGAGGGTCCCCGGGCCCGTCTACGAGCAGTACTTC. Amino acid sequence: CASRRVPGPVYEQYF.